The source of this T cell receptor (beta chain) is a study of technical replicates of blood from a handful of donors. The CDR3 has 15 residues. With V trimmed by 3 bases and J by 6 bases, 4 bases remained unmatched. Germline CDR1 is MGHRA and CDR2 is YSYEKL. Libraries were prepared by immunoSEQ multiplex PCR; TCRdb keeps only in-frame clonotypes and omits some of them. Seen here are about 94,000 clones, 90% to 97% observed once, and the top ten hold around 0.24%. The origin of this receptor is a human donor in good health. The source material was T cells isolated from PBMCs. The genes are TRBV4-1 and TRBJ2-2; TRBD2 agrees at 10 bases. As DNA, the CDR3 is TGCGCCAGCAGCCAGATAGCGGGGGGTGCCGGGGAGCTGTTTTTT. It encodes CASSQIAGGAGELFF.